A single sample is the source of the 7 T cell receptor beta chains below, sequenced in a study of T-cell memory formation after mild COVID-19 (dated by TCRdb to the early 2020s). The library was obtained by 5' RACE. Sequencing used an Illumina NovaSeq 6000. In-frame beta chains were kept once TCRdb had trimmed the public reads at Q25 with fastp and called clones with MiXCR. Entries are consolidated by CDR3 protein sequence, retaining the most common genes and DNA. In all, the sample holds about 210,000 distinct CDR3 sequences, and around 25% of those were seen once. The ten largest clones capture 11% of the sample. The material sequenced was PBMCs or a T cell subset sorted from them (not recorded which). These receptors all come from an adult woman who had mild COVID-19 (a few samples of this study predate the infection). The sample titles of this study are shuffled in the database, so cell type and time point are left out; the donor was told from shared clones.

The V and J genes are TRBV6-5 and TRBJ1-6; maybe TRBD1 (6 bases). In germline, CDR1 is MNHEY, CDR2 SVGAGI. This CDR3 region has 15 residues. The germline V and J ends were trimmed by 7 bases and 7 bases, with 17 bases remaining between them. The CDR3 sequence: CASTLSDRVNSPLHF. CDR3 in DNA: TGTGCCAGCACCCTATCGGACAGAGTAAATTCACCCCTCCACTTT.

There are a few counts of this clonotype. The rearrangement joins TRBV4-2 to TRBJ2-7; no reliable D call. Between the trimmed V and J ends, which lost 1 base and 6 bases, there was a span of 10 bases. The CDR3 runs 13 residues. The germline V gene has CDR1 LGHNA and CDR2 YNFKEQ. The CDR3 DNA reads as TGTGCCAGCAGCCAAGGGGCTCAAGGCGAGCAGTACTTC. Protein sequence: CASSQGAQGEQYF.

The chain employs TRBV29-1 and TRBJ2-5; D tentatively fits TRBD1 or TRBD2 (5 bases each). The V end lost 4 bases, the J end lost 1 base, and 10 bases lay between the germline ends. The germline CDR1 and CDR2 sequences are SQVTM and ANQGSEA. The CDR3 contains 13 residues. The CDR3 here is CSVGIGTQETQYF. The CDR3 DNA sequence: TGCAGCGTTGGGATAGGGACCCAAGAGACCCAGTACTTC.

V is TRBV14 and J is TRBJ2-1, with 9 bases identical to TRBD2. CDR3 size: 14 residues. Germline V gene data show CDR1 as SGHDN and CDR2 as FVKESK. V was pared by 4 bases and J by 8 bases, with 6 bases of the junction left unmatched. The CDR3 is CASSLIAGVDEQFF. The CDR3 DNA follows: TGTGCCAGCAGCCTAATAGCGGGAGTGGATGAGCAGTTCTTC.

The chain is built from TRBV7-9 and TRBJ2-3; D is undetermined. This CDR3 has 13 residues. The V and J ends lost 5 bases and 2 bases respectively, with 8 bases between them. Germline values: CDR1 SEHNR, CDR2 FQNEAQ (reference sequence). CDR3 sequence (DNA): TGTGCCAGCAGCCCTGCGGCCACAGATACGCAGTATTTT. Residues: CASSPAATDTQYF.

This chain uses TRBV18 with TRBJ1-6, with TRBD1 as a possible D gene (5 bases). The CDR3 consists of 16 residues. From germline, CDR1 is KGHSH and CDR2 LQKENI. The V and J ends lost 2 bases and 2 bases respectively, with 10 bases between them. The CDR3 DNA sequence: TGTGCCAGCTCACCAGACCGGGGCACCTATAATTCACCCCTCCACTTT. Its protein is CASSPDRGTYNSPLHF. Full variable domain (missing parts from reference TRBV18 and TRBJ1-6): NAGVMQNPRHLVRRRGQEARLRCSPMKGHSHVYWYRQLPEEGLKFMVYLQKENIIDESGMPKERFSAEFPKEGPSILRIQQVVRGDSAAYFCASSPDRGTYNSPLHFGNGTRLTVT.

The gene calls are TRBV5-4 and TRBJ2-1; 13 positions match TRBD2. Trimming cost V 2 bases and J 9 bases; bases outside gene matches: 8. This CDR3 contains 16 residues. The germline V gene has CDR1 SGHNT and CDR2 YYREEE (reference sequence). The CDR3 sequence: CASSFRRLAGGSEQFF. In DNA form, the CDR3 reads TGTGCCAGCAGCTTCAGGAGACTAGCGGGGGGCAGTGAGCAGTTCTTC.